The 31 T cell receptor beta chains listed next were all sequenced from one sample in a study of cytomegalovirus exposure and HLA in healthy donors. A multiplex PCR was run with 60 Vbeta primers and 13 Jbeta primers. Some clones are missing from TCRdb's copy, which holds only in-frame ones; the method was immunoSEQ multiplex PCR. This sample lists 53,000 or so clones; its ten largest clones have around 11%. Source material: PBMCs. The source of these receptors is a man between 18 and 29 years old in good health and CMV-seropositive.

The rearrangement links TRBV10-2 to TRBJ2-5; 9 bases map to TRBD2. The J call may be incorrect, as the DNA end agrees better with TRBJ2-7. This CDR3 comprises 15 residues. Germline CDR1 reads WSHSY; CDR2 reads SAAADI. The CDR3 region has the DNA TGCGCCAGCAGGCCCACAGCGGGAGGTAATGACGAGCAGTACTTC. Translated, it gives CASRPTAGGNDEQYF.

V gene TRBV7-9 combines with J gene TRBJ2-1; TRBD2 agrees at 10 bases. The J segment lost 9 bases and the V segment lost 7 bases, leaving 12 bases of the junction unmatched. The CDR3 contains 15 residues. The germline gives CDR1 SEHNR, CDR2 FQNEAQ (reference sequence). The CDR3 DNA reads as TGTGCCAGCACCAAACCATCCCCTAGCGGGGGTGAGCAGTTCTTC. Amino acid sequence: CASTKPSPSGGEQFF.

In nucleotides, the CDR3 is TGCGCCAGCAACCAGGACGGCAACAGGTTCTTT. This gives the protein CASNQDGNRFF. J is TRBJ1-1 and V is TRBV5-1, with D possibly being TRBD1 (5 bases). The germline CDR1 and CDR2 sequences are SGHRS and YFSETQ. The germline V and J ends were trimmed by 6 bases and 14 bases, with 17 bases remaining between them. CDR3 length equals 11 residues. Combining the CDR3 with reference TRBV5-1 and TRBJ1-1 gives the whole variable domain KAGVTQTPRYLIKTRGQQVTLSCSPISGHRSVSWYQQTPGQGLQFLFEYFSETQRNKGNFPGRFSGRQFSNSRSEMNVSTLELGDSALYLCASNQDGNRFFGQGTRLTVV.

The chain is built from TRBV15 and TRBJ2-1; perhaps TRBD2 as D (6 bases). Germline V lookup: CDR1 LNHNV, CDR2 YYDKDF (reference sequence). Trimming removed 9 bases at V and 4 bases at J, with 16 bases between. This CDR3 contains 14 residues. The CDR3 loop is CATARPGLYNEQFF. The CDR3, as DNA: TGTGCCACTGCTAGACCGGGACTTTACAATGAGCAGTTCTTC.

This chain uses TRBV5-6 with TRBJ2-7, with D possibly matching TRBD1 (6 bases). Germline V CDR1 and CDR2: SGHDT, YYEEEE. Trimming took 1 base from V and 6 from J, leaving 8 bases between them. The CDR3 loop spans 12 amino acids. CDR3 region: CASSLTGREQYF. CDR3 sequence (DNA): TGTGCCAGCAGCTTGACAGGGCGCGAGCAGTACTTC.

The chain is built from TRBV7-3 and TRBJ2-2, with TRBD1 as a possible D gene (6 bases). Germline values: CDR1 SGHTA, CDR2 FQGTGA. The CDR3 has 15 amino acids. The V gene lost 7 bases and the J gene lost 4 bases, with 16 bases spanning the gap. The chain's CDR3 is CASTAGTGLTGELFF. For the CDR3, the DNA is TGTGCCAGCACCGCAGGCACAGGGCTCACCGGGGAGCTGTTTTTT.

V usage is TRBV11-3 and J usage is TRBJ2-3, with TRBD1 identical over 7 bases. V shed 6 bases and J 0 bases; nucleotides not matched to a gene: 6. Germline CDR1 is SGHNT and CDR2 is YENEEA. This CDR3 region has 15 residues. CDR3 sequence reads: CASSSGQESTDTQYF. CDR3 DNA: TGTGCCAGCAGTTCTGGACAGGAGAGCACAGATACGCAGTATTTT.

This chain connects TRBV4-1 to TRBJ2-1, with 7 nucleotides matching TRBD2. The CDR3 has 15 amino acids. The V and J ends lost 2 bases and 7 bases, in that order; junction bases with no gene match: 8. Germline CDR1 and CDR2: MGHRA and YSYEKL. CDR3 sequence reads: CASSQWPGGGNEQFF. The CDR3 bases are TGCGCCAGCAGCCAATGGCCGGGGGGAGGGAATGAGCAGTTCTTC.

The chain joins TRBV27 to TRBJ1-1; TRBD1 is a possible D gene (6 bases). With 8 bases removed from V and 13 bases from J, the gap between germline ends came to 20 bases. Germline lookup yields CDR1 MNHEY and CDR2 SMNVEV (reference sequence). This CDR3 comprises 12 residues. The CDR3 DNA sequence: TGTGCCAGCGGCGATTTACAGGGTAAGGATTTCTTT. Protein sequence: CASGDLQGKDFF.

The J gene is TRBJ2-2, the V gene TRBV2; D possibly corresponds to TRBD2 (5 bases). The CDR3 loop spans 16 amino acids. Deletions cut 8 bases from V and 0 bases from J, with 16 bases between. CDR1 is SNHLY and CDR2 is FYNNEI in the germline V gene. CDR3 sequence reads: CASAPYDYSNTGELFF. DNA for the CDR3: TGTGCCAGCGCCCCCTATGACTATTCGAACACCGGGGAGCTGTTTTTT.

This clone is medium-sized by frequency. V and J are TRBV13 and TRBJ2-7; maybe TRBD2 (6 bases). Trimming removed 1 base from V and 4 bases from J, with 11 bases in between. Germline assignment: CDR1 PRHDT and CDR2 FYEKMQ (reference sequence). CDR3 size: 14 residues. The CDR3 DNA reads TGTGCCAGCAGCTTAGCGGGAGATGCTTACGAGCAGTACTTC. Translation: CASSLAGDAYEQYF.

This clone counts as medium-sized by frequency. This chain links TRBV5-5 with TRBJ2-7; TRBD1 matches at 10 bases. Germline CDR1 SGHKS, CDR2 YYEKEE (reference sequence). Trimming at V came to 6 bases and at J to 2 bases, leaving 5 bases not matched to a gene. This CDR3 spans 14 amino acids. CDR3 loop: CASTDGTGAYEQYF. Written as DNA, the CDR3 is TGTGCCAGCACCGACGGGACAGGGGCCTACGAGCAGTACTTC.

The chain combines TRBV19 with TRBJ1-5; TRBD1 might be the D (6 bases). The V and J ends lost 7 bases and 1 base respectively, with 11 bases between them. Germline V gives CDR1 LNHDA, CDR2 SQIVND (reference sequence). This CDR3 spans 14 amino acids. The CDR3 sequence: CASNTGSSNQPQHF. Here the CDR3 DNA reads TGTGCCAGTAACACAGGGTCGAGCAATCAGCCCCAGCATTTT.

CDR3 nucleotides: TGTGCCAGCAGCTCAGACAGGGGTAATGAGCAGTTCTTC. Encoded protein: CASSSDRGNEQFF. The V gene is TRBV7-9, the J gene TRBJ2-1, with 8 bases fitting TRBD1. J gave up 7 bases and V 4 bases, and 3 bases lay outside the gene matches. Germline CDR1 is SEHNR and CDR2 is FQNEAQ (reference sequence). This CDR3 comprises 13 residues.

V usage is TRBV30 and J usage is TRBJ1-4; 8 bases align to TRBD1. The J segment lost 7 bases and the V segment lost 0 bases, leaving 10 bases of the junction unmatched. Germline V gives CDR1 GTSNPN, CDR2 SVGIG (reference sequence). The CDR3 extends over 16 amino acids. The CDR3 is CAWSVLGQGGGEKLFF. As DNA, the CDR3 is TGTGCCTGGAGTGTACTAGGACAGGGAGGCGGTGAAAAACTGTTTTTT.

The CDR3 loop is CASSLGGRSYEQYF. The CDR3 DNA reads TGTGCCAGCAGCTTGGGCGGGAGAAGCTACGAGCAGTACTTC. The chain employs TRBV5-6 and TRBJ2-7, with 7 bases aligning to TRBD2. The CDR3 is made up of 14 amino acids. J was trimmed by 3 bases and V by 0 bases; bases with no gene match: 3. From germline, CDR1 is SGHDT and CDR2 YYEEEE.

The rearrangement links TRBV5-1 to TRBJ2-2; 13 positions match TRBD2. The CDR3 is 17 residues long. Germline CDR1 is SGHRS and CDR2 is YFSETQ. The trim removed 1 base at V and 5 bases at J, leaving 5 bases unmatched. The CDR3 DNA reads TGCGCCAGCAGCTTGAGGACTAGCGGGAGTCTTACCGGGGAGCTGTTTTTT. Its protein product is CASSLRTSGSLTGELFF.

CDR3 sequence (DNA): TGCAGCGTTGAGGCGGGAGAGGGCTTTTTCAATGAGCAGTTCTTC. Residues: CSVEAGEGFFNEQFF. The genes are TRBV29-1 and TRBJ2-1, with 7 bases aligning to TRBD2. CDR1 is SQVTM, CDR2 ANQGSEA, per germline. Trimming took 3 bases from V and 6 from J; bases not matched to a gene: 11. The CDR3 loop spans 15 amino acids.

The chain combines TRBV2 with TRBJ1-1, with D possibly being TRBD1 (6 bases). Trimming stripped 5 bases from V and 3 bases from J, with 10 bases between. Germline V lookup: CDR1 SNHLY, CDR2 FYNNEI. This CDR3 region has 13 residues. CDR3: CASSLDSYTEAFF. In DNA, the CDR3 is TGTGCCAGCAGTTTGGACAGCTACACTGAAGCTTTCTTT.

The CDR3 sequence is CASQGAGPNTEAFF. The DNA of the CDR3 is TGCGCCAGCCAAGGGGCTGGGCCGAACACTGAAGCTTTCTTT. The rearrangement uses TRBV10-1 and TRBJ1-1; possible D gene TRBD1, 5 bases. This CDR3 spans 14 amino acids. The germline gives CDR1 WNHNN, CDR2 SYGVQD (reference sequence). Trimming removed 8 bases from V and 1 base from J, with 14 bases in between.

V and J are TRBV7-2 and TRBJ1-2; 7 bases match TRBD1. The V gene end was trimmed by 1 base and the J gene end by 2 bases; junction bases not matched to a gene: 4. CDR1 and CDR2 (germline): SGHTA, FQGNSA. The CDR3 length is 15 residues. CDR3 amino acids: CASSLVGQPNYGYTF. CDR3 DNA: TGTGCCAGCAGCTTAGTGGGACAGCCAAACTATGGCTACACCTTC.

The V gene is TRBV27, the J gene TRBJ1-2; perhaps TRBD1 as D (6 bases). Germline assignment: CDR1 MNHEY and CDR2 SMNVEV (reference sequence). V was clipped by 3 bases and J by 4 bases, with 9 bases between them. The CDR3 is 13 amino acids. DNA for the CDR3: TGTGCCAGCAGTTTGGACAGCTTCTATGGCTACACCTTC. Encoded protein: CASSLDSFYGYTF.

This rearrangement joins TRBV19 to TRBJ2-7; tentative D call: TRBD1 (5 bases). Trimming removed 7 bases from V and 0 bases from J, with 16 bases in between. From germline, CDR1 is LNHDA and CDR2 SQIVND (reference sequence). The CDR3 length is 15 residues. The CDR3: CASKSDMADSYEQYF. CDR3 DNA sequence: TGTGCCAGTAAGTCGGACATGGCGGACTCCTACGAGCAGTACTTC.

Here the CDR3 reads CASSHRVRSGNTIYF. The CDR3 DNA is TGTGCCAGCAGTCACAGGGTGAGGTCTGGAAACACCATATATTTT. The rearrangement joins TRBV2 to TRBJ1-3, with D possibly being TRBD1 (6 bases). The germline CDR1 and CDR2 sequences are SNHLY and FYNNEI. The CDR3 consists of 15 residues. The germline V and J ends were trimmed by 5 bases and 1 base, with 12 bases remaining between them. Variable domain in full (rest from reference TRBV2 and TRBJ1-3): EPEVTQTPSHQVTQMGQEVILRCVPISNHLYFYWYRQILGQKVEFLVSFYNNEISEKSEIFDDQFSVERPDGSNFTLKIRSTKLEDSAMYFCASSHRVRSGNTIYFGEGSWLTVV.

This chain uses TRBV5-6 with TRBJ2-5; 8 bases align to TRBD1. V lost 4 bases to trimming and J lost 5 bases; unmatched junction nucleotides: 10. The CDR3 contains 15 residues. Germline CDR1 and CDR2: SGHDT and YYEEEE. DNA of the CDR3: TGTGCCAGCAGCCCGACGCAGGGGGCGAGGGAGACCCAGTACTTC. As protein: CASSPTQGARETQYF.

V and J are TRBV6-6 and TRBJ2-5, with a tentative D call TRBD1 (6 bases). The J call may be in error: the DNA end matches TRBJ2-7 better. The germline CDR1 and CDR2 sequences are MNHNY and SVGAGI (reference sequence). The CDR3 is made up of 13 amino acids. The CDR3 region is CASSTGTPFEQYF. CDR3 sequence (DNA): TGTGCCAGCAGTACCGGGACACCGTTCGAGCAGTACTTC.

J is TRBJ1-3 and V is TRBV23-1; the match to TRBD1 covers 7 bases. TRBV23-1 has ORF status, its function being uncertain. V lost 4 bases to trimming and J lost 3 bases; unmatched junction nucleotides: 6. The length of the CDR3 is 15 residues. For the CDR3, the DNA is TGCGCCAGCAGTCCCACAGGGGTTAATGGAAACACCATATATTTT. Residues: CASSPTGVNGNTIYF.

The chain recombines TRBV30 with TRBJ1-5; D remains ambiguous. V was shortened by 8 bases and J by 0 bases, with 17 bases between the two germline ends. The CDR3 totals 15 residues. Germline V gene lookup returns CDR1 GTSNPN and CDR2 SVGIG (reference sequence). CDR3 protein: CAGHGALYSNQPQHF. The CDR3 nucleotides read TGTGCCGGCCACGGAGCCCTCTATAGCAATCAGCCCCAGCATTTT.

This chain joins TRBV6-6 and TRBJ2-7; 8 nucleotides match TRBD2. CDR3 length: 12 residues. Unmatched junction bases numbered 1, after V lost 6 bases and J lost 3 bases. CDR1 MNHNY and CDR2 SVGAGI come from the germline V gene (reference sequence). The CDR3 coding sequence is TGTGCCAGCAGGGGACTAGACTACGAGCAGTACTTC. Its protein product is CASRGLDYEQYF.

The chain joins TRBV11-2 to TRBJ1-5; D remains unclear. Per the germline V gene, CDR1 is SGHAT and CDR2 is FQNNGV. V lost 3 bases to trimming and J lost 3 bases, with 12 bases between them. The CDR3 is 15 residues long. Here the CDR3 DNA reads TGTGCCAGCAGCTTTGAGAGCGGCCCCAATCAGCCCCAGCATTTT. Translating it yields CASSFESGPNQPQHF.

The CDR3 DNA reads as TGTGCCAGCAGCTACCTAGCGGGGCCTAGCACAGATACGCAGTATTTT. It translates to CASSYLAGPSTDTQYF. The chain couples TRBV6-5 to TRBJ2-3, with 9 bases fitting TRBD2. V was pared by 6 bases and J by 0 bases, with 7 bases of the junction left unmatched. The CDR3 length is 16 residues. The V gene's germline CDR1 is MNHEY and CDR2 SVGAGI.